This T cell receptor (beta chain) stems from a study of blood T cell repertoires in COVID-19 (dated by TCRdb to between 2020 and 2021). In the study overall: Collaborator samples came from the United States, Italy and Spain and covered acute and convalescent phases of COVID-19. Where available, HLA class I and class II types were taken from metadata supplied by the sample provider and were not determined by assay-based typing. Samples were obtained from the ongoing ImmuneRACE study (first 160 participants) and from 1,254 subjects provided by 6 global collaborators. A de-identified subject ID, COVID-19 status, age in years and sex were almost always included in the sample metadata. The dataset comprised deeply sampled blood TCRbeta repertoires from subjects exposed to, actively infected with, or recovered from COVID-19. The prospective study material was composed of cDNA or gDNA derived from T cells, B-cell-depleted T cells, or PBMCs. The repertoires were made available in a free public database intended to serve as a resource for research on the immune response to SARS-CoV-2.

In the case of this clone: No cognate antigen has been identified for it. Base qualities are missing; no much larger clone stands one base away.

Here is what the overall study found, with its caveats: The quantity of clinical and demographic metadata differed by source and by participant and was supplied without curation.

Participants in the prospective study were aged roughly 18 to 90 years, lived in about two dozen United States geographic areas, and enrolled through a virtual design. In the prospective study, cohorts were assigned on the basis of participant-reported clinical history obtained from a screening survey and a study questionnaire. Recovered participants in ImmuneRACE Cohort 3 were defined by two consecutive negative NP/OP PCR tests, clearance by a healthcare professional, or resolution of symptoms. Each participant in the prospective study had whole blood, serum and a nasopharyngeal or oropharyngeal swab collected by mobile phlebotomists. Prospective study participants could optionally give additional blood draws and questionnaires over a 2-month period. Prospective study blood samples were shipped either frozen or at room temperature before DNA extraction. TCRbeta CDR3 regions were amplified from genomic DNA using the immunoSEQ Assay, a bias-controlled multiplex PCR. In the source study's methods: Within the assay, amplification of reference gene primers was used to estimate how many nucleated cells each sample contained. Sequence reads were collapsed and filtered to measure the absolute abundance of every unique TCRbeta CDR3 rearrangement. Productive Simpson clonality was computed per sample as the square root of Simpson's diversity index over productive rearrangements. Drawn from immuneACCESS, this table holds only the in-frame rearrangements with V and J called that TCRdb kept. Clones are partly lost; checked studies trace under half to an unresolved V gene and leave the rest unexplained. The V and J calls and the clone size are those of that table, but D and trimming were determined from the DNA. In all, the sample holds more than 300,000 clones, and 86% of those were seen once. Of the sample, about 4.1% falls within the top ten clones.

The sequence derives from a man aged 25-45 years who had recovered from COVID-19. The material sequenced was PBMCs or T cells enriched from blood (not recorded which).

The nucleotides are TGTGCCAGCAGCGTACCGGGACAGGGGTTAGGTAACTATGGCTACACCTTC. This codes for CASSVPGQGLGNYGYTF. The rearrangement combines TRBV5-6 with TRBJ1-2; the junction holds 10 bases that match TRBD1. Spanning cysteine to phenylalanine, the CDR3 consists of 17 amino acids. The entry retains the CDR3 DNA only, 51 bases that are in frame from base 1. As encoded in the germline V gene, CDR1 is SGHDT while CDR2 is YYEEEE. Germline trimming amounts to 4 bases on V and 1 base on J, with 10 as the count of junction bases outside the gene matches.